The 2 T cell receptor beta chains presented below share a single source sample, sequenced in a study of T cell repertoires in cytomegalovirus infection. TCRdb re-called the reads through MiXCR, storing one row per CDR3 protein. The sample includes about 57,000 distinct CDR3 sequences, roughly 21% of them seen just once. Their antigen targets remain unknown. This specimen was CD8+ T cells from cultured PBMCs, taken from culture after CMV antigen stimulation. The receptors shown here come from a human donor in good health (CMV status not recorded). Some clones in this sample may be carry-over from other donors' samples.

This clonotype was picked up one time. CDR3 sequence: CASTHPGGAWDTQYF. As DNA, the CDR3 is TGTGCCAGCACCCACCCGGGGGGGGCTTGGGATACGCAGTATTTT. The gene calls are TRBV12-3 or TRBV12-4 and TRBJ2-3; 8 nucleotides match TRBD2. This CDR3 contains 15 residues. The J segment lost 6 bases and the V segment lost 7 bases, leaving 12 bases of the junction unmatched.

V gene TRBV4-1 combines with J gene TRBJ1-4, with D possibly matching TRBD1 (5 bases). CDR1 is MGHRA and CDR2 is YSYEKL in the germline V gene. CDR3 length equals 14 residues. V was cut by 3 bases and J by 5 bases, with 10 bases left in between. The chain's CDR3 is CASSQDGGNEKLFF. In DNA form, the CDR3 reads TGCGCCAGCAGCCAGGATGGGGGGAATGAAAAACTGTTTTTT.